A single sample is the source of the 8 T cell receptor beta chains below, sequenced in a study of T-cell reconstitution after alpha-beta-depleted transplantation in children. Preparing the TCRbeta library involved the use of unique molecular identifiers. TCRdb itself ran the PCR reads through MiXCR, one entry per CDR3 protein. The table lists around 500,000 distinct CDR3 sequences, roughly an eighth of them singletons, with roughly 5.4% in the top ten. The material sequenced was PBMCs from the stem cell graft donor, taken from the stem cell graft. Receptors were obtained from a human donor who donated a stem cell graft to a child with combined immunodeficiency.

The chain uses TRBV20-1 and TRBJ2-5; D is unclear. The V end lost 1 base, the J end lost 1 base, and 4 bases lay between the germline ends. The CDR3 contains 12 residues. Germline V gene lookup returns CDR1 DFQATT and CDR2 SNEGSKA (reference sequence). The CDR3, as DNA: TGCAGTGCTAGAGCACCCCAAGAGACCCAGTACTTC. This gives the protein CSARAPQETQYF.

The table lists this clonotype with many counts. The chain joins TRBV7-9 to TRBJ2-3, with D perhaps TRBD1 (5 bases). Per germline, CDR1 SEHNR and CDR2 FQNEAQ (reference sequence). CDR3 size: 14 residues. The V and J ends lost 5 bases and 5 bases respectively, with 14 bases between them. CDR3 in DNA: TGTGCCAGCAGCCCTAGGGGAATGGGAGATACGCAGTATTTT. It specifies CASSPRGMGDTQYF.

This chain uses TRBV5-1 with TRBJ2-1, with D maybe TRBD1 (6 bases). V was clipped by 1 base and J by 8 bases, with 13 bases between them. The CDR3 sequence is 14 residues long. The V gene's germline CDR1 is SGHRS and CDR2 YFSETQ. The CDR3 DNA follows: TGCGCCAGCAGCTTGACGACAGAGGGGGATGAGCAGTTCTTC. This gives the protein CASSLTTEGDEQFF. Full variable domain (rest looked up from reference TRBV5-1 and TRBJ2-1): KAGVTQTPRYLIKTRGQQVTLSCSPISGHRSVSWYQQTPGQGLQFLFEYFSETQRNKGNFPGRFSGRQFSNSRSEMNVSTLELGDSALYLCASSLTTEGDEQFFGPGTRLTVL.

The CDR3 protein is CSAPRGTGELFF. CDR3 nucleotide sequence: TGCAGTGCTCCCAGGGGGACCGGGGAGCTGTTTTTT. The chain uses TRBV20-1 and TRBJ2-2, with TRBD1 identical over 7 bases. V gave up 5 bases and J gave up 5 bases; unmatched junction bases: 2. The CDR3 contains 12 residues. Germline V CDR1 and CDR2: DFQATT, SNEGSKA (reference sequence).

The V gene is TRBV2, the J gene TRBJ2-7; 7 nucleotides align to TRBD2. The CDR3 sequence is 13 residues long. Germline V gene sequence: CDR1 SNHLY, CDR2 FYNNEI. J gave up 2 bases and V 11 bases, and 9 bases lay outside the gene matches. The CDR3 DNA is TGTGCCGGGGGGGTAGGCGGGCCCTACGAGCAGTACTTC. It specifies CAGGVGGPYEQYF.

This clonotype was counted many times. This chain links TRBV25-1 with TRBJ2-2; D gene uncertain. With 2 bases removed from V and 4 bases from J, the gap between germline ends came to 11 bases. The CDR3 runs 15 residues. CDR1 and CDR2 (germline): MGHDK, SYGVNS. CDR3 amino acids: CASSETSKITGELFF. The CDR3 nucleotides read TGTGCCAGCAGTGAAACCTCCAAGATCACCGGGGAGCTGTTTTTT. Based on the CDR3 plus reference TRBV25-1 and TRBJ2-2, the full variable domain is EADIYQTPRYLVIGTGKKITLECSQTMGHDKMYWYQQDPGMELHLIHYSYGVNSTEKGDLSSESTVSRIRTEHFPLTLESARPSHTSQYLCASSETSKITGELFFGEGSRLTVL.

This clonotype was counted at least ten times. The rearrangement links TRBV20-1 to TRBJ2-3; 7 nucleotides agree with TRBD2. Unmatched junction bases numbered 6, after V lost 5 bases and J lost 4 bases. This CDR3 contains 13 residues. Germline V lookup: CDR1 DFQATT, CDR2 SNEGSKA (reference sequence). CDR3 loop: CSAGPTSADTQYF. CDR3 bases: TGCAGTGCTGGCCCAACTAGCGCAGATACGCAGTATTTT.

This clonotype was picked up a small number of times. The J gene is TRBJ2-3, the V gene TRBV7-9; the D is unclear. Trimming pared 5 bases from V and 2 bases from J, leaving 5 bases between. This CDR3 comprises 12 residues. Germline V CDR1 and CDR2: SEHNR, FQNEAQ (reference sequence). CDR3 in DNA: TGTGCCAGCAGCCGCCCCACAGATACGCAGTATTTT. Protein: CASSRPTDTQYF.